The clone carrying this T cell receptor (beta chain) was picked up one time. Its antigen is unidentified. This record belongs to a study of cytomegalovirus exposure and HLA in healthy donors. V was shortened by 3 bases and J by 1 base, with 17 bases between the two germline ends. The CDR3 loop spans 17 amino acids. Germline CDR1 LNHDA, CDR2 SQIVND (reference sequence). The PCR contained 60 Vbeta and 13 Jbeta primers. Per the study methods: Around 83 million unique TCR beta chains, 8.5 million to 14 million shared, were counted in a later analysis. Clones were read by immunoSEQ multiplex PCR, and TCRdb kept only the in-frame ones, dropping some. V, J and clone size are those of that table, while D and trimming were read from the DNA. The table includes about 94,000 clones, roughly 80% detected once. Whole-study results and caveats: A later look showed TCR association rates differing by HLA locus, highest for DRB1 and lowest for HLA-C. Serostatus for CMV was the only available immune exposure information.

This sequence originates from a human donor in good health. This chain uses TRBV19 with TRBJ2-3; TRBD2 is a possible D gene (6 bases). Sequencing used PBMCs. The CDR3: CASSISGQSSRTDTQYF. In DNA form, the CDR3 reads TGTGCCAGTAGTATTAGCGGCCAATCCTCCCGCACAGATACGCAGTATTTT.